The clone carrying this T cell receptor beta chain was seen repeatedly, ten times or more. No antigen is known for it. The TCR beta CDR3 regions underwent amplification using RNA transcripts as the source. During a first-round RT-PCR of the TCR CDR3, the HTBI primer set was used. TCRdb re-called the multiplex PCR reads with MiXCR, one entry per CDR3 protein. Of about 180,000 distinct CDR3 sequences in the sample, about 18% were seen once. This entry comes from a study of T cells in Graves' hyperthyroidism and ophthalmopathy. Study-wide results and caveats: Stable hyperthyroidism and ophthalmopathy were separated using 13 V-J signatures.

Stable hyperthyroidism: no ophthalmopathy progression over 18 months of follow-up. The study enrolled patients aged 18 to 65 with newly diagnosed hyperthyroidism of under 2 months' duration. The CDR3 is 13 amino acids. V lost 6 bases and J 6 bases, leaving 14 bases between the germline ends. Sample: blood. The sequence came from a woman aged 45-59 years with Graves' hyperthyroidism. V is TRBV12-3 or TRBV12-4 and J is TRBJ1-1; no reliable D call. The CDR3 sequence is CASRTHNRPEAFF. The CDR3 DNA reads as TGTGCCAGCAGAACCCATAACCGCCCTGAAGCTTTCTTT.